Shown below are 24 T cell receptor beta chains from a single sample sequenced in a study of blood T cell repertoires in COVID-19 (dated by TCRdb to 2019 to 2021). Receptor amplification or capture employed the immunoSEQ multiplex PCR assay. TCRdb limited this immuneACCESS table to in-frame rearrangements with V and J called. A share of clones is missing; checked studies link under half to unresolved V genes, and the rest is unexplained. This sample has under 300,000 clones in its table, and over 65% of those were observed once. Of the sample, 3.3% falls within the top ten clones. Sequenced sample: peripheral blood. The origin of the receptors is a woman aged 80 or over with acute or convalescent COVID-19.

This sequence joins TRBV2 and TRBJ2-7, with a weak D call TRBD1 (6 bases). The germline CDR1 and CDR2 sequences are SNHLY and FYNNEI. This CDR3 region has 12 residues. The V end was cut by 8 bases, the J end by 1 base, with 9 bases between. CDR3 amino acids: CASQDSSYEQYF. CDR3 nucleotide sequence: TGTGCCAGCCAGGACAGTTCCTACGAGCAGTACTTC.

The chain links TRBV5-1 to TRBJ2-1, with TRBD2 identical over 10 bases. Germline loops: CDR1 SGHRS, CDR2 YFSETQ. This CDR3 is built from 15 residues. V dropped 5 bases and J dropped 8; count of bases not matched to a gene: 10. CDR3 region: CASRTGLAGVDEQFF. CDR3 coding DNA: TGCGCCAGCAGGACCGGGCTAGCGGGAGTGGATGAGCAGTTCTTC.

This clone showed up just once. J is TRBJ1-3 and V is TRBV9; perhaps TRBD1 as D (5 bases). The germline gives CDR1 SGDLS, CDR2 YYNGEE. The CDR3 totals 16 residues. Trimming stripped 3 bases from V and 1 base from J, with 14 bases between. This CDR3 is CASSAEPQGSGNTIYF. CDR3 nucleotides: TGTGCCAGCAGCGCCGAACCTCAGGGATCTGGAAACACCATATATTTT.

The gene calls are TRBV2 and TRBJ1-6; D uncertain. CDR3 size: 16 residues. CDR1 and CDR2 from the germline V gene are SNHLY and FYNNEI. The V end lost 2 bases, the J end lost 0 bases, and 8 bases lay between the germline ends. CDR3 sequence: CASSEYLSSYNSPLHF. The CDR3 DNA reads as TGTGCCAGCAGTGAATACCTGAGCTCCTATAATTCACCCCTCCACTTT.

This clone was observed a few times. J is TRBJ1-2 and V is TRBV5-1, with D hard to call. Germline V gene sequence: CDR1 SGHRS, CDR2 YFSETQ. The V end lost 1 base, the J end lost 2 bases, and 12 bases lay between the germline ends. The CDR3 totals 15 residues. This CDR3 is CASSLSDGRNYGYTF. DNA of the CDR3: TGCGCCAGCAGCTTGTCGGACGGGAGAAACTATGGCTACACCTTC.

This chain joins TRBV10-3 and TRBJ1-5; 8 bases match TRBD1. V trimming: 4 bases; J trimming: 6 bases; junction bases outside the gene matches: 5. Per germline, CDR1 ENHRY and CDR2 SYGVKD. This CDR3 spans 14 amino acids. DNA for the CDR3: TGTGCCATCAGTGCGCAGGGGGCGAGTCAGCCCCAGCATTTT. It encodes CAISAQGASQPQHF.

The chain recombines TRBV19 with TRBJ1-5, with TRBD1 identical over 8 bases. The CDR3 has 14 amino acids. J was trimmed by 9 bases and V by 4 bases; bases with no gene match: 8. CDR1 is LNHDA, CDR2 SQIVND, per germline (reference sequence). The DNA of the CDR3 is TGTGCCAGTAGTACATGGGACAGGCAATCGCCCCAGCATTTT. This encodes CASSTWDRQSPQHF.

V and J are TRBV6-5 and TRBJ1-2; D is undetermined. The germline V and J ends were trimmed by 7 bases and 4 bases, with 16 bases remaining between them. Germline V gene sequence: CDR1 MNHEY, CDR2 SVGAGI. There are 14 residues in the CDR3. CDR3 sequence: CASTSEVRAYGYTF. CDR3 nucleotide sequence: TGTGCCAGCACTAGCGAGGTGCGGGCCTATGGCTACACCTTC.

This chain joins TRBV18 and TRBJ2-3; tentative D call: TRBD1 (8 bases). Trimming took 3 bases from V and 2 from J, leaving 15 bases between them. The V gene's germline CDR1 is KGHSH and CDR2 LQKENI. This CDR3 comprises 16 residues. This CDR3 is CASSPYRGGFTDTQYF. In DNA, the CDR3 is TGTGCCAGCTCACCCTACAGGGGGGGTTTCACAGATACGCAGTATTTT.

The chain recombines TRBV9 with TRBJ2-5, with 10 bases aligning to TRBD2. The V gene's germline CDR1 is SGDLS and CDR2 YYNGEE. There are 17 residues in the CDR3. Losses at the gene ends were 0 bases for V and 1 base for J; bases not matched to a gene: 6. CDR3 sequence: CASSVGGSGGTQETQYF. CDR3 nucleotides: TGTGCCAGCAGCGTAGGCGGTAGCGGGGGGACCCAAGAGACCCAGTACTTC.

V gene TRBV18 combines with J gene TRBJ1-3, with D perhaps matching TRBD1 (6 bases). Germline-derived CDR1 and CDR2 are KGHSH and LQKENI. The CDR3 runs to 15 residues. The germline V and J ends were trimmed by 3 bases and 7 bases, with 16 bases remaining between them. The CDR3 sequence: CASSPSTGPGNTIYF. In DNA, the CDR3 is TGTGCCAGCTCACCCTCGACAGGTCCAGGGAACACCATATATTTT. Using reference TRBV18 and TRBJ1-3 for the parts outside the CDR3, the full variable domain is NAGVMQNPRHLVRRRGQEARLRCSPMKGHSHVYWYRQLPEEGLKFMVYLQKENIIDESGMPKERFSAEFPKEGPSILRIQQVVRGDSAAYFCASSPSTGPGNTIYFGEGSWLTVV.

The chain has TRBV9 and TRBJ1-1; D is undetermined. CDR1 and CDR2 (germline): SGDLS, YYNGEE. The V and J ends lost 4 bases and 1 base respectively, with 14 bases between them. This CDR3 spans 15 amino acids. CDR3 protein: CASSPRRVSNTEAFF. In DNA form, the CDR3 reads TGTGCCAGCAGCCCAAGGAGGGTTTCGAACACTGAAGCTTTCTTT.

This chain joins TRBV3-1 (or the pseudogene TRBV3-2) and TRBJ1-1, with D hard to call. The CDR3 extends over 14 amino acids. CDR1 is LGHDT, CDR2 YNNKEL, per germline (reference sequence). V was trimmed by 1 base and J by 1 base, leaving 7 bases between them. CDR3 in amino acids: CASSQVEGNTEAFF. The CDR3 DNA reads TGTGCCAGCAGCCAAGTCGAGGGGAACACTGAAGCTTTCTTT.

The V and J genes are TRBV3-1 (or the pseudogene TRBV3-2) and TRBJ2-6, with 10 bases lining up with TRBD1. The V gene end was trimmed by 5 bases and the J gene end by 2 bases; junction bases not matched to a gene: 6. The germline CDR1 and CDR2 sequences are LGHDT and YNNKEL (reference sequence). The CDR3 covers 17 residues. The CDR3 here is CASSSRQGAAGANVLTF. The CDR3 DNA reads TGTGCCAGCAGCAGTCGACAGGGGGCTGCTGGGGCCAACGTCCTGACTTTC.

CDR3 nucleotides: TGTGCCAGCAGCCACACAGGACAGGGGAACTATGGCTACACCTTC. This translates into CASSHTGQGNYGYTF. The genes are TRBV3-1 (or the pseudogene TRBV3-2) and TRBJ1-2; 9 bases are a match to TRBD1. The CDR3 is 15 residues long. Trimming at V came to 3 bases and at J to 2 bases, leaving 4 bases not matched to a gene. CDR1 and CDR2 from the germline V gene are LGHDT and YNNKEL (reference sequence).

CDR3 nucleotide sequence: TGTGCTAGTGGTTTGGGTGCAGATGAAGCTTTCTTT. Its protein product is CASGLGADEAFF. The rearrangement joins TRBV12-5 to TRBJ1-1; D call uncertain. CDR1 and CDR2 from the germline V gene are LGHNT and FRNRAP. Trimming shortened V by 1 base and J by 7 bases, and 7 bases separated the two germline ends. This CDR3 is 12 amino acids long.

The chain is built from TRBV19 and TRBJ2-5; 9 bases line up with TRBD2. CDR3 length: 17 residues. V was pared by 6 bases and J by 2 bases, with 13 bases of the junction left unmatched. From germline, CDR1 is LNHDA and CDR2 SQIVND (reference sequence). The CDR3 reads CASRLGGSGRSQETQYF. The DNA for the CDR3 is TGTGCCAGTAGATTGGGCGGGAGCGGGAGGTCTCAAGAGACCCAGTACTTC.

This sequence joins TRBV7-2 and TRBJ2-2, with 10 bases identical to TRBD1. The CDR3 has 19 residues. V was clipped by 2 bases and J by 3 bases; unmatched bases: 12. Germline CDR1 and CDR2: SGHTA and FQGNSA. The CDR3 spells CASSLRQGAFIWDTGELFF. As DNA, the CDR3 is TGTGCCAGCAGCTTACGACAGGGGGCGTTCATATGGGACACCGGGGAGCTGTTTTTT. The whole variable domain, filled in from reference TRBV7-2 and TRBJ2-2, reads GAGVSQSPSNKVTEKGKDVELRCDPISGHTALYWYRQSLGQGLEFLIYFQGNSAPDKSGLPSDRFSAERTGGSVSTLTIQRTQQEDSAVYLCASSLRQGAFIWDTGELFFGEGSRLTVL.

The V call is TRBV29-1, the J call TRBJ1-1, with 8 bases identical to TRBD1. Germline V gene lookup returns CDR1 SQVTM and CDR2 ANQGSEA. With 6 bases clipped from V and 3 bases from J, the junction kept 12 bases outside the gene matches. The CDR3 totals 15 residues. DNA for the CDR3: TGCAGCGTACCGGGACAGGCGAGACAGGACACTGAAGCTTTCTTT. Translating it yields CSVPGQARQDTEAFF.

V gene TRBV9 combines with J gene TRBJ2-5, with D unclear. Germline V gives CDR1 SGDLS, CDR2 YYNGEE. This CDR3 has 15 amino acids. With 0 bases removed from V and 1 base from J, the gap between germline ends came to 10 bases. The CDR3 sequence: CASSVGLARQETQYF. CDR3 coding DNA: TGTGCCAGCAGCGTAGGGTTAGCTCGCCAAGAGACCCAGTACTTC.

The chain joins TRBV29-1 to TRBJ2-7, with D perhaps matching TRBD1 (5 bases). V lost 6 bases, J lost 3 bases, and 9 bases lay in between. Germline loops: CDR1 SQVTM, CDR2 ANQGSEA. CDR3 length: 11 amino acids. As DNA, the CDR3 is TGCAGCGTCCAGGACAACTACGAGCAGTACTTC. Protein: CSVQDNYEQYF.

This chain uses TRBV6-1 with TRBJ2-7, with 9 bases matching TRBD2. CDR1 and CDR2 from the germline V gene are MNHNS and SASEGT. Trimming took 2 bases from V and 7 from J; bases not matched to a gene: 15. This CDR3 has 17 residues. The CDR3 region has the DNA TGTGCCAGCAGTGAACTCTTAAGCGGGGGGCACCGCGGGGAGCAGTACTTC. Protein: CASSELLSGGHRGEQYF.

The chain couples TRBV7-8 to TRBJ1-4, with D tentatively TRBD1 (5 bases). Between the trimmed V and J ends, which lost 5 bases and 7 bases, there was a span of 17 bases. The CDR3 has 15 residues. Germline assignment: CDR1 SGHVS and CDR2 FQNEAQ. CDR3 nucleotide sequence: TGTGCCAGCAGCCATGGCGGGGGTGGAAGTGAAAAACTGTTTTTT. It codes for CASSHGGGGSEKLFF. The full variable domain, with the rest looked up from reference TRBV7-8 and TRBJ1-4, is GAGVSQSPRYKVAKRGQDVALRCDPISGHVSLFWYQQALGQGPEFLTYFQNEAQLDKSGLPSDRFFAERPEGSVSTLKIQRTQQEDSAVYLCASSHGGGGSEKLFFGSGTQLSVL.

The V call is TRBV12-3 or TRBV12-4, the J call TRBJ1-2; tentatively, D is TRBD1 (6 bases). CDR3 length equals 13 residues. V was shortened by 3 bases and J by 4 bases, with 9 bases between the two germline ends. The CDR3 sequence is CASSLGAAYGYTF. The CDR3 DNA reads as TGTGCCAGCAGTTTGGGGGCAGCCTATGGCTACACCTTC.